The next 21 T cell receptor beta chains were all read from a single sample in a study of blood T cell repertoires in COVID-19. Sequencing was performed with immunoSEQ multiplex PCR; in TCRdb, only in-frame clones are kept and a portion is missing. Altogether fewer than 350,000 clones are present, about 89% being singletons, with the ten largest covering 5% to 5.5%. Sample: PBMCs or T cells enriched from blood (not recorded which). These TCRs come from a man aged 60 to 75 who had recovered from COVID-19.

The chain has TRBV10-1 and TRBJ2-2; 11 bases align to TRBD2. Germline V gives CDR1 WNHNN, CDR2 SYGVQD (reference sequence). The CDR3 is 17 amino acids. The J segment lost 4 bases and the V segment lost 6 bases, leaving 10 bases of the junction unmatched. The DNA of the CDR3 is TGCGCCAGCAGCGCCCTGAGGCTAGCGGGAGGCACCGGGGAGCTGTTTTTT. Translated: CASSALRLAGGTGELFF.

CDR3 bases: TGTGCCAGCAGTGACAGATATGGCTACACCTTC. This sequence encodes CASSDRYGYTF. V gene TRBV28 combines with J gene TRBJ1-2, with D perhaps matching TRBD1 (5 bases). The CDR3 spans 11 residues. Between the trimmed V and J ends, which lost 5 bases and 5 bases, there was a span of 6 bases. Germline CDR1 and CDR2: MDHEN and SYDVKM.

The chain links TRBV27 to TRBJ1-2; tentatively, D is TRBD1 (5 bases). Trimming removed 3 bases from V and 4 bases from J, with 18 bases in between. Per germline, CDR1 MNHEY and CDR2 SMNVEV (reference sequence). The CDR3 loop spans 16 amino acids. CDR3: CASSFKGDSRFYGYTF. The CDR3 coding sequence is TGTGCCAGCAGTTTTAAAGGAGACAGTCGCTTCTATGGCTACACCTTC.

This clone has a single count. The rearrangement links TRBV6-5 to TRBJ2-7, with a tentative D call TRBD1 (6 bases). The ends were cut back, 2 bases at V and 2 bases at J, with 16 bases in the middle. CDR1 and CDR2 from the germline V gene are MNHEY and SVGAGI. The CDR3 extends over 16 amino acids. CDR3 DNA sequence: TGTGCCAGCAGTTACCGATTATTACAGGGAACCTACGAGCAGTACTTC. Its translation: CASSYRLLQGTYEQYF.

V is TRBV7-3 and J is TRBJ2-3, with 7 bases that match TRBD2. This CDR3 contains 15 residues. Germline V gene sequence: CDR1 SGHTA, CDR2 FQGTGA. Unmatched junction bases numbered 7, after V lost 6 bases and J lost 1 base. The CDR3 spells CASRKGGGGTDTQYF. The CDR3 coding sequence is TGTGCCAGCAGGAAGGGCGGGGGAGGCACAGATACGCAGTATTTT.

V gene TRBV11-3 combines with J gene TRBJ2-3; TRBD2 aligns across 10 bases. Germline CDR1 SGHNT, CDR2 YENEEA. Unmatched junction bases numbered 6, after V lost 3 bases and J lost 0 bases. The CDR3 spans 17 residues. The CDR3 DNA reads TGTGCCAGCAGCTTTACATCACTAGCGGGGAGCACAGATACGCAGTATTTT. It codes for CASSFTSLAGSTDTQYF. Supplemented by reference TRBV11-3 and TRBJ2-3, the full variable domain reads EAGVVQSPRYKIIEKKQPVAFWCNPISGHNTLYWYLQNLGQGPELLIRYENEEAVDDSQLPKDRFSAERLKGVDSTLKIQPAELGDSAVYLCASSFTSLAGSTDTQYFGPGTRLTVL.

This clone was seen once. V usage is TRBV28 and J usage is TRBJ2-1; 10 nucleotides align to TRBD2. Losses at the gene ends were 4 bases for V and 3 bases for J; bases not matched to a gene: 6. The CDR3 is made up of 16 amino acids. Germline-derived CDR1 and CDR2 are MDHEN and SYDVKM. The CDR3 protein is CASSSLAGGHYNEQFF. The CDR3 nucleotides are TGTGCCAGCAGTTCCTTAGCGGGAGGACACTACAATGAGCAGTTCTTC.

This clone was counted a few times. CDR3 in DNA: TGTGCCAGCAGCGTATCCGGGACAGGGCGGCAGCCCCAGCATTTT. Translation gives CASSVSGTGRQPQHF. V gene TRBV27 combines with J gene TRBJ1-5; 9 bases agree with TRBD1. This CDR3 is 15 amino acids long. Losses at the gene ends were 6 bases for V and 7 bases for J; bases not matched to a gene: 10. Germline-derived CDR1 and CDR2 are MNHEY and SMNVEV (reference sequence).

The chain combines TRBV24-1 with TRBJ2-1; TRBD2 might be the D (6 bases). The CDR3 spans 16 residues. Germline V gives CDR1 KGHDR, CDR2 SFDVKD. Trimming removed 0 bases from V and 3 bases from J, with 11 bases in between. CDR3 region: CATSDLGAGRYNEQFF. CDR3 in DNA: TGTGCCACCAGTGATTTGGGGGCGGGACGCTACAATGAGCAGTTCTTC.

The V and J genes are TRBV7-9 and TRBJ1-1, with TRBD1 matching over 7 bases. V lost 2 bases to trimming and J lost 0 bases; unmatched junction nucleotides: 6. The CDR3 contains 16 residues. In germline, CDR1 is SEHNR, CDR2 FQNEAQ (reference sequence). Written as DNA, the CDR3 is TGTGCCAGCAGCTTAACCGGACAGGTTCTGAACACTGAAGCTTTCTTT. This translates into CASSLTGQVLNTEAFF.

In DNA form, the CDR3 reads TGCGCCAGCAGTGTCCCAACAGGTGTTGAGCAGTTCTTC. Translation: CASSVPTGVEQFF. The gene calls are TRBV10-1 and TRBJ2-1, with D maybe TRBD1 (5 bases). This CDR3 is built from 13 residues. In germline, CDR1 is WNHNN, CDR2 SYGVQD (reference sequence). The ends were cut back, 4 bases at V and 9 bases at J, with 13 bases in the middle.

This clone was detected only once. This chain joins TRBV28 and TRBJ2-1, with TRBD2 as a possible D gene (5 bases). The CDR3 has 12 residues. CDR1 is MDHEN, CDR2 SYDVKM, per germline. V was trimmed by 2 bases and J by 7 bases, leaving 6 bases between them. CDR3 sequence (DNA): TGTGCCAGCAGTTTACCGGGGAATGAGCAGTTCTTC. As protein: CASSLPGNEQFF.

This clone occurred a few times. The genes are TRBV12-1 and TRBJ2-7; the listed D gene, TRBD2, was not tested against the DNA. TRBV12-1 has pseudogene status. There are 14 residues in the CDR3. CDR3: CASSSGASGYEQYF. The CDR3 DNA sequence: TGTGCCAGCAGCTCTGGGGCTAGCGGCTACGAGCAGTACTTC.

The table lists this clone with a count of one. The CDR3 loop is CASSPTASTDTQYF. In DNA form, the CDR3 reads TGTGCCAGCAGTCCGACAGCTAGCACAGATACGCAGTATTTT. The chain employs TRBV6-5 and TRBJ2-3; TRBD1 is a possible D gene (5 bases). Germline lookup yields CDR1 MNHEY and CDR2 SVGAGI. V was clipped by 5 bases and J by 0 bases, with 9 bases between them. The CDR3 contains 14 residues.

V usage is TRBV9 and J usage is TRBJ1-6, with 9 bases lining up with TRBD1. J gave up 9 bases and V 3 bases, and 10 bases lay outside the gene matches. The CDR3 runs to 16 residues. Germline V gene data show CDR1 as SGDLS and CDR2 as YYNGEE. This CDR3 reads CASSAPGTGLSSPLHF. In DNA form, the CDR3 reads TGTGCCAGCAGCGCACCAGGGACAGGGTTGAGTTCACCCCTCCACTTT.

The V gene is TRBV5-4, the J gene TRBJ2-1; the match to TRBD2 covers 7 bases. The V segment lost 3 bases and the J segment 7 bases; nucleotides outside the gene matches: 13. The CDR3 runs to 16 residues. Looked up from germline, CDR1 is SGHNT and CDR2 is YYREEE (reference sequence). For the CDR3, the DNA is TGTGCCAGCAGCTCAAGCGCTAGCGGCAAGGTTAATGAGCAGTTCTTC. This sequence encodes CASSSSASGKVNEQFF.

The CDR3 DNA follows: TGTGCCAGCAGCCATGGGACTAGCGGCTACGAGCAGTACTTC. Its protein is CASSHGTSGYEQYF. The chain combines TRBV3-1 (or the pseudogene TRBV3-2) with TRBJ2-7; 11 nucleotides align to TRBD2. Germline V gene sequence: CDR1 LGHDT, CDR2 YNNKEL (reference sequence). The CDR3 runs 14 residues. Trimming at V came to 3 bases and at J to 3 bases, leaving 1 base not matched to a gene.

CDR3 sequence: CASRGHGNQPQHF. DNA of the CDR3: TGTGCCAGCAGAGGACATGGCAATCAGCCCCAGCATTTT. J is TRBJ1-5 and V is TRBV2; D is possibly TRBD1 (5 bases). The CDR3 runs 13 residues. Trimming pared 6 bases from V and 2 bases from J, leaving 8 bases between. Germline CDR1 is SNHLY and CDR2 is FYNNEI.

The J gene is TRBJ2-1, the V gene TRBV6-2 or TRBV6-3; the D is unclear. The CDR3 is made up of 13 amino acids. Germline CDR1 MNHEY, CDR2 SVGEGT. V was pared by 0 bases and J by 6 bases, with 6 bases between. Here the CDR3 reads CASSYSFRNEQFF. CDR3 sequence (DNA): TGTGCCAGCAGTTACTCGTTTCGCAATGAGCAGTTCTTC.

The chain couples TRBV9 to TRBJ2-3, with unresolved D. This CDR3 spans 15 amino acids. V dropped 1 base and J dropped 1 base, with 10 bases sitting between them. Per germline, CDR1 SGDLS and CDR2 YYNGEE. CDR3 region: CASSVTNVGTDTQYF. The CDR3 coding sequence is TGTGCCAGCAGCGTAACCAATGTAGGCACAGATACGCAGTATTTT.

The chain couples TRBV18 to TRBJ2-1, with unresolved D. Trimming took 4 bases from V and 4 from J, leaving 17 bases between them. Germline V gene sequence: CDR1 KGHSH, CDR2 LQKENI. The CDR3 has 16 residues. CDR3 residues: CASSLLNRLSYNEQFF. Written as DNA, the CDR3 is TGTGCCAGCTCACTACTCAACCGGTTGTCTTACAATGAGCAGTTCTTC.